The present T cell receptor (beta chain) was sequenced within a study of cytomegalovirus exposure and HLA in healthy donors. Study-wide points: Trimming of TCR beta V- and J-genes showed a link, identified in a later analysis, to a missense DCLRE1C variant.

Comment on this clone: Its target is unknown.

Amplification used 60 Vbeta primers and 13 Jbeta primers. Method: immunoSEQ multiplex PCR; TCRdb's copy keeps in-frame clones and lacks some. The table shows 130,000 to 150,000 clones, with around three quarters occurring only once. V lost 1 base, J lost 8 bases, and 13 bases lay in between. Germline V gene lookup returns CDR1 SGDLS and CDR2 YYNGEE. The CDR3 contains 14 residues. The chain uses TRBV9 and TRBJ2-1; D is ambiguous. Source material: PBMCs. The sequence was collected from a woman between 40 and 55 years old in good health and CMV-seropositive. CDR3 nucleotide sequence: TGTGCCAGCAGCGTACTAACCCCTTTCCATGAGCAGTTCTTC. Amino acids: CASSVLTPFHEQFF.